Below are 23 T cell receptor beta chains sequenced from a single sample in a study of CXCR3-negative and CXCR3-positive naive CD8 T cells. In preparing the TRB cDNA libraries, 5' RACE with UMI labels was used. TCRdb reprocessed the 5' RACE reads, with one entry per CDR3 protein and no DNA. In total, the table holds about 120,000 distinct CDR3 sequences. Sequencing was performed on naive CXCR3- CD8+ T cells from blood. The sample's subset: CD45RO-CCR7+CD27+CD95- naive CD8+ T cells lacking CXCR3 (TNR3-). The receptors here all came from a human donor in good health. Some clones in this sample may be carry-over from other donors' samples.

J is TRBJ1-2 and V is TRBV15; TCRdb's D call of TRBD1 is untestable without DNA. The CDR3 consists of 15 residues. The germline CDR1 and CDR2 sequences are LNHNV and YYDKDF (reference sequence). The CDR3: CATSSGITSFYGYTF.

V is TRBV7-3 and J is TRBJ2-2; without DNA, the TCRdb call of TRBD1 cannot be checked. CDR1 and CDR2 from the germline V gene are SGHTA and FQGTGA. The CDR3 loop spans 15 amino acids. CDR3 in amino acids: CASSPWTENTGELFF.

The rearrangement links TRBV7-2 to TRBJ2-2. Looked up from germline, CDR1 is SGHTA and CDR2 is FQGNSA. The CDR3 loop spans 16 amino acids. CDR3 residues: CASSLEDGVNTGELFF.

The J gene is TRBJ1-2, the V gene TRBV23-1; TCRdb calls TRBD1, which cannot be checked without DNA. TRBV23-1 is annotated as an ORF whose role is uncertain. The CDR3 is 16 amino acids. The CDR3 sequence is CASSQSWTGGAYGYTF.

The chain uses TRBV7-6 and TRBJ2-7. Germline CDR1 and CDR2: SGHVS and FNYEAQ. This CDR3 is 13 amino acids long. The CDR3 reads CASSRGESYEQYF.

The chain has TRBV27 and TRBJ1-1; the D call of TRBD1 rests on TCRdb alone, since no DNA is present to check it. The germline V gene has CDR1 MNHEY and CDR2 SMNVEV (reference sequence). The CDR3 consists of 15 residues. The chain's CDR3 is CASSRTGAMNTEAFF.

The gene calls are TRBV10-3 and TRBJ2-7; TCRdb picks TRBD1, but there is no DNA to check that call. The CDR3 sequence is 11 residues long. In germline, CDR1 is ENHRY, CDR2 SYGVKD. The CDR3 is CAISDPGEQYF.

The chain recombines TRBV28 with TRBJ1-5. The CDR3 runs 11 residues. Germline values: CDR1 MDHEN, CDR2 SYDVKM. The CDR3 loop reads CASSFTLPQHF.

The chain employs TRBV27 and TRBJ2-5; the D call of TRBD2 rests on TCRdb alone, since no DNA is present to check it. Germline loops: CDR1 MNHEY, CDR2 SMNVEV (reference sequence). The CDR3 spans 14 residues. CDR3 residues: CASSSREGRATQYF.

The chain employs TRBV7-8 and TRBJ2-5; TCRdb's D call of TRBD2 is untestable without DNA. This CDR3 has 15 amino acids. Germline CDR1 SGHVS, CDR2 FQNEAQ. The CDR3 here is CASSLLAGGGETQYF.

This chain connects TRBV13 to TRBJ2-7. The CDR3 totals 13 residues. Germline CDR1 PRHDT, CDR2 FYEKMQ (reference sequence). The chain's CDR3 is CASSEATDREQYF.

The rearrangement links TRBV20-1 to TRBJ2-5; as DNA is missing, the TRBD1 call by TCRdb cannot be tested. The CDR3 runs to 15 residues. Per germline, CDR1 DFQATT and CDR2 SNEGSKA (reference sequence). This CDR3 is CSARPHRDSQETQYF.

The V call is TRBV20-1, the J call TRBJ1-1; the D call from TCRdb, TRBD1, cannot be confirmed without DNA. Per germline, CDR1 DFQATT and CDR2 SNEGSKA (reference sequence). The CDR3 length is 15 residues. CDR3 in amino acids: CSASLPDRENTEAFF.

The rearrangement uses TRBV20-1 and TRBJ1-2; TCRdb reports TRBD1, a call that lacks DNA to check it against. The V gene's germline CDR1 is DFQATT and CDR2 SNEGSKA (reference sequence). The CDR3 is 13 residues long. The CDR3 loop reads CSATRDRGPGYTF.

The rearrangement links TRBV20-1 to TRBJ2-1. Germline loops: CDR1 DFQATT, CDR2 SNEGSKA (reference sequence). There are 14 residues in the CDR3. This CDR3 reads CSASLGWSRNEQFF.

The genes are TRBV29-1 and TRBJ2-2; the D gene TCRdb calls, TRBD1, cannot be checked with no DNA. This CDR3 spans 13 amino acids. The germline V gene has CDR1 SQVTM and CDR2 ANQGSEA. CDR3 sequence reads: CSVGTGATGELFF.

The chain couples TRBV7-9 to TRBJ2-1; the D call from TCRdb, TRBD1, cannot be confirmed without DNA. Per germline, CDR1 SEHNR and CDR2 FQNEAQ (reference sequence). CDR3 length: 13 residues. The CDR3 here is CASSTSWAGEQFF.

This chain uses TRBV12-3 or TRBV12-4 with TRBJ2-2. The CDR3 runs to 13 residues. CDR3 amino acids: CASSLGVTGELFF.

The CDR3 is CASSESRLGGYTEAFF. The chain has TRBV4-3 and TRBJ1-1. The CDR3 loop spans 16 amino acids. Germline values: CDR1 LGHNA, CDR2 YSLEER.

This chain links TRBV27 with TRBJ2-7; as DNA is missing, the TRBD1 call by TCRdb cannot be tested. The CDR3 length is 14 residues. Germline lookup yields CDR1 MNHEY and CDR2 SMNVEV (reference sequence). CDR3 in amino acids: CASSLRAASYEQYF.

The chain carries TRBV6-5 and TRBJ2-7; TCRdb outputs TRBD2, but without DNA this stays unchecked. The CDR3 is 16 amino acids. Germline CDR1 and CDR2: MNHEY and SVGAGI. The CDR3 sequence: CASSYSSGRALYEQYF.

J is TRBJ2-1 and V is TRBV5-1. CDR1 is SGHRS and CDR2 is YFSETQ in the germline V gene. CDR3 length equals 14 residues. The CDR3 protein is CASSLQSSYNEQFF. Filled out from reference TRBV5-1 and TRBJ2-1, the complete variable domain reads KAGVTQTPRYLIKTRGQQVTLSCSPISGHRSVSWYQQTPGQGLQFLFEYFSETQRNKGNFPGRFSGRQFSNSRSEMNVSTLELGDSALYLCASSLQSSYNEQFFGPGTRLTVL.

The V call is TRBV29-1, the J call TRBJ2-7. Germline V gene data show CDR1 as SQVTM and CDR2 as ANQGSEA. The CDR3 runs to 12 residues. The CDR3 sequence is CSVEGISYEQYF.